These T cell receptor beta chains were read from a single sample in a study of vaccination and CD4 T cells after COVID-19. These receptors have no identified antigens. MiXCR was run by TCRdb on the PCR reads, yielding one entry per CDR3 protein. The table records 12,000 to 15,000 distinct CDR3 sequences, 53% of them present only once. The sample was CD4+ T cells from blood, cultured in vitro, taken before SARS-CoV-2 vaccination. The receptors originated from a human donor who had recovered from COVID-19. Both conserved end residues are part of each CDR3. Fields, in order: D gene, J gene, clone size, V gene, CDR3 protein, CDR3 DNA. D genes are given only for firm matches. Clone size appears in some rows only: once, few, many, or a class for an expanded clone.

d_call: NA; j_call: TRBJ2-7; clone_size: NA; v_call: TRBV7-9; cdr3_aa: CASSLVLDYGEQYF; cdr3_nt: TGTGCCAGCAGCTTAGTGTTGGACTACGGTGAGCAGTACTTC
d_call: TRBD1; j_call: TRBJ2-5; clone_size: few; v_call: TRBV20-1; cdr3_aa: CSANKQGETQYF; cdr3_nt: TGCAGTGCTAACAAACAGGGGGAGACCCAGTACTTC
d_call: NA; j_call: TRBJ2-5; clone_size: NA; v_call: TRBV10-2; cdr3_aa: CASSESGHEETQYF; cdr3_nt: TGCGCCAGCAGTGAGTCGGGCCATGAAGAGACCCAGTACTTC
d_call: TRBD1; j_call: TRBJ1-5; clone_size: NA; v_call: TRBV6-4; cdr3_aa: CASSRDRAYAVVGVSRTQHF; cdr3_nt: TGTGCCAGCAGTCGGGACAGGGCGTACGCTGTTGTGGGAGTCAGCAGGACCCAGCATTTT
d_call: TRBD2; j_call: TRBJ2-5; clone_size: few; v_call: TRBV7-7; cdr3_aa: CASGTGGNAETQYF; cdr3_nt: TGTGCTAGCGGGACGGGGGGCAATGCAGAGACCCAGTACTTC
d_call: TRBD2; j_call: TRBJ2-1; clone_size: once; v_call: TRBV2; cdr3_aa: CASSLGLAVSNEQFF; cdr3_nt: TGTGCCAGCAGCTTAGGACTAGCGGTCTCGAATGAGCAGTTCTTC
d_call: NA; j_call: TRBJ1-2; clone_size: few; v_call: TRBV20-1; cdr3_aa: CSADDRAADGYTF; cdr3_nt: TGCAGTGCAGACGATAGGGCGGCAGATGGCTACACCTTC
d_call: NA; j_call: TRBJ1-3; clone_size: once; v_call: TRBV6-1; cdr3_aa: CVSRTGETGNTIYF; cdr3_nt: TGTGTCAGCAGGACGGGGGAAACTGGAAACACCATATATTTT
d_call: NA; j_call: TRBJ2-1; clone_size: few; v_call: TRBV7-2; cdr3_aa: CASSLAVLAADEQFF; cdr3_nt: TGTGCCAGCAGCTTAGCAGTGCTAGCCGCGGATGAGCAGTTCTTC
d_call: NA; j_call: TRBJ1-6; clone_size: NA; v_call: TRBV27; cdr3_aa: CASAYKHPYNSPLHF; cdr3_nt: TGTGCCAGCGCCTATAAACATCCGTATAATTCACCCCTCCACTTT
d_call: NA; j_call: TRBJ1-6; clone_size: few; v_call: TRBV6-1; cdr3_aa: CASSENGGNSPLHF; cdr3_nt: TGTGCCAGCAGTGAAAATGGGGGGAATTCACCCCTCCACTTT
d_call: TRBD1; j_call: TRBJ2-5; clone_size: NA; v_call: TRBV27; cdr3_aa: CASSFLGQGGETQYF; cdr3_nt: TGTGCCAGCAGTTTCTTGGGACAGGGTGGAGAGACCCAGTACTTC
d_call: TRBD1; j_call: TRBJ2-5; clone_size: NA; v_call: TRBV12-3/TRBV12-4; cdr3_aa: CASSKRQGSGQETQYF; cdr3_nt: TGTGCCAGCAGCAAGAGACAGGGGTCGGGGCAAGAGACCCAGTACTTC
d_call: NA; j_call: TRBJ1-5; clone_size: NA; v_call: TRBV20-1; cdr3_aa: CSARVGGAENQPQHF; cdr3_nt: TGCAGTGCTAGAGTCGGAGGGGCAGAGAATCAGCCCCAGCATTTT
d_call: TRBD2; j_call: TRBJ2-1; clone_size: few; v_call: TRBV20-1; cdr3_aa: CSAPGLAERYNEQFF; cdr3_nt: TGCAGTGCTCCTGGACTAGCCGAGAGGTACAATGAGCAGTTCTTC
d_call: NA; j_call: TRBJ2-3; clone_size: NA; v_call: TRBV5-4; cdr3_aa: CASSVGLQTDTQYF; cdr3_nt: TGTGCCAGCAGCGTGGGACTTCAAACAGATACGCAGTATTTT
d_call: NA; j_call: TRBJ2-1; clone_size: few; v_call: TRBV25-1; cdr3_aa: CASSEPGTTREQFF; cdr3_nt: TGTGCCAGCAGTGAACCCGGGACGACCCGTGAGCAGTTCTTC
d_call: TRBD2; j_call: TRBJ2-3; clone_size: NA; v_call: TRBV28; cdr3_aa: CASSAPSGSDTDTQYF; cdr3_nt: TGTGCCAGCAGCGCCCCCAGCGGGAGTGACACAGATACGCAGTATTTT
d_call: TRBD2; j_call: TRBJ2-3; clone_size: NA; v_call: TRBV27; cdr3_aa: CASSSDGTSPHYTQYF; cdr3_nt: TGTGCCAGCAGTTCAGACGGGACTAGCCCACACTATACGCAGTATTTT
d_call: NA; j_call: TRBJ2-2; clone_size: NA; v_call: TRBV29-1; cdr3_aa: CSVSGHVNTGELFF; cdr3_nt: TGCAGCGTTTCGGGACACGTGAATACCGGGGAGCTGTTTTTT
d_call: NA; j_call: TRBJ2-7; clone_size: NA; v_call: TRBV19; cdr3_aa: CASSIPGASYEQYF; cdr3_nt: TGTGCCAGTAGTATCCCAGGGGCATCCTACGAGCAGTACTTC
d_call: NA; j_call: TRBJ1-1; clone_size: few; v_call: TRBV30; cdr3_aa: CAWSPVLDEAFF; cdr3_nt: TGTGCCTGGAGCCCGGTTTTGGATGAAGCTTTCTTT
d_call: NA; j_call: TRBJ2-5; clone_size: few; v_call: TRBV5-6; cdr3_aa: CASSLGAQPETQYF; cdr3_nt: TGTGCCAGCAGCTTGGGGGCCCAACCGGAGACCCAGTACTTC
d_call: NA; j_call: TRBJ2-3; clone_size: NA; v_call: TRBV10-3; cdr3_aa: CATEDSTDTQYF; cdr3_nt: TGTGCCACCGAGGACAGTACAGATACGCAGTATTTT
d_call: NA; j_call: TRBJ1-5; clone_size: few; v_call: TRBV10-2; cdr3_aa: CASSESQVGPQHF; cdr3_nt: TGCGCCAGCAGTGAGTCCCAGGTTGGACCCCAGCATTTT
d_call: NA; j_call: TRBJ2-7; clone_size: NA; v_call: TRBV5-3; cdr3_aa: CASSSLFRSYEQYF; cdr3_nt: TGTGCCAGCAGCTCCCTCTTCAGGTCCTACGAGCAGTACTTC
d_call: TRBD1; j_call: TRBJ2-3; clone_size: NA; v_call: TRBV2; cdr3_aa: CASSEGTGNTDTQYF; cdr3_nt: TGTGCCAGCAGTGAGGGGACAGGGAACACAGATACGCAGTATTTT
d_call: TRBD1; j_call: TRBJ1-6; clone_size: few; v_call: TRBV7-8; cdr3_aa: CASSLIIRDRKPYNSPLHF; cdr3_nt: TGTGCCAGCAGCTTAATTATTAGGGACAGAAAGCCGTATAATTCACCCCTCCACTTT
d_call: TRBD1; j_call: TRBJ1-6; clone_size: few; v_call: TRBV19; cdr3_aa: CASRDRVRGSPLHF; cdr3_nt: TGTGCCAGTAGAGACAGGGTTCGGGGTTCACCCCTCCACTTT
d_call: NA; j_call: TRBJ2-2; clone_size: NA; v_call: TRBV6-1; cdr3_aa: CASSYRGTNTGELFF; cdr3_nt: TGTGCCAGCAGCTATCGGGGCACGAACACCGGGGAGCTGTTTTTT
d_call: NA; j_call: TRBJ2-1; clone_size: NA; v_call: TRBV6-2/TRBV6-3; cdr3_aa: CASSYTDSTYNEQFF; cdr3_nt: TGTGCCAGCAGTTACACCGATAGCACGTATAATGAGCAGTTCTTC
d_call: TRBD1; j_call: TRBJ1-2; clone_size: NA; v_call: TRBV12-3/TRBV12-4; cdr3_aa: CASKTYGTGDYGYTF; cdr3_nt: TGTGCCAGCAAAACGTACGGGACAGGGGATTATGGCTACACCTTC
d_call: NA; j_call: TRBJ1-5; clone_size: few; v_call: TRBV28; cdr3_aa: CASSLTGHGRPQHF; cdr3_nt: TGTGCCAGCAGTTTGACGGGCCATGGAAGGCCCCAGCATTTT
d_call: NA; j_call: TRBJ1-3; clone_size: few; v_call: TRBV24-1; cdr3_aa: CATSDPGDPGNTIYF; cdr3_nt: TGTGCCACCAGTGACCCTGGGGACCCTGGAAACACCATATATTTT